The clone carrying this TCR beta chain showed up just a few times. Germline CDR1 reads KGHSH; CDR2 reads LQKENI. The CDR3 totals 16 residues. Trimming stripped 3 bases from V and 4 bases from J, with 13 bases between. This record comes from a study of blood T cell repertoires in COVID-19. On the study more broadly: PBMCs, B-cell-depleted T cells, or T cells were the source of the cDNA or gDNA that made up the material.

Assay used: immunoSEQ multiplex PCR; TCRdb lists only in-frame clones, some missing. The profile shows approximately 71,000 clones, more than 70% of them singletons. The clonotype comes from a man aged 45-65 years with acute or convalescent COVID-19. The sequencing input was peripheral blood. This rearrangement joins TRBV18 to TRBJ2-6, with TRBD2 as a possible D gene (6 bases). CDR3 loop: CASSPGGGTGANVLTF. The CDR3 DNA follows: TGTGCCAGCTCACCCGGTGGAGGGACCGGGGCCAACGTCCTGACTTTC.